Listed below are T cell receptor beta chains from one sample, sequenced in a study of T cell responses to AZD1222 COVID-19 vaccine. Data came from immunoSEQ multiplex PCR; TCRdb stores just in-frame clones and leaves some out. The table lists more than 75,000 clones, less than 95% of them singletons. Here the sequenced sample was peripheral blood, taken 28 days after the second AZD1222 dose. The receptor set was obtained from an adult who received the AZD1222 COVID-19 vaccine. Both conserved end residues are part of each CDR3. D genes are given only for firm matches. For some rows the clone size is stated as once, few or many, or as a class when expanded; others skip it.

cdr3_aa | cdr3_nt | d_call | j_call | clone_size | v_call
CASGRQGCQGEQFF | TGTGCCAGCGGGAGACAGGGTTGCCAGGGTGAGCAGTTCTTC | . | TRBJ2-1 | . | TRBV21-1
CASSKARIAGSSYEQYF | TGTGCCAGCAGCAAAGCGCGAATAGCGGGGAGCTCCTACGAGCAGTACTTC | . | TRBJ2-7 | . | TRBV21-1
CASSPQSGTSQNIQYF | TGTGCCAGCAGCCCACAGTCCGGGACTAGTCAAAACATTCAGTACTTC | TRBD2 | TRBJ2-4 | . | TRBV7-3
CASTPTPQSTDTQYF | TGCGCCAGCACTCCCACACCCCAGAGCACAGATACGCAGTATTTT | . | TRBJ2-3 | . | TRBV5-1
CATTGGRNYGYTF | TGTGCCACGACCGGGGGTCGAAACTATGGCTACACCTTC | . | TRBJ1-2 | . | TRBV2
CATSLTGGAVEQFF | TGTGCCACCAGCTTGACCGGGGGGGCCGTTGAGCAGTTCTTC | TRBD2 | TRBJ2-1 | . | TRBV24-1
CAPNLRGNYGYTF | TGTGCCCCTAACCTCAGGGGAAACTATGGCTACACCTTC | . | TRBJ1-2 | . | TRBV24-1
CASSLASTPGNTIYF | TGTGCCAGCAGCTTAGCCAGTACCCCTGGAAACACCATATATTTT | . | TRBJ1-3 | once | TRBV7-9
CASSVFRGLGELFF | TGTGCCAGCAGCGTCTTCAGGGGCCTCGGGGAGCTGTTTTTT | . | TRBJ2-2 | . | TRBV7-9
CASSVAGDPYNEQFF | TGTGCCAGCAGCGTAGCCGGAGATCCCTACAATGAGCAGTTCTTC | . | TRBJ2-1 | . | TRBV9
CASSEEGGTGSSYEQYF | TGTGCCAGCAGTGAAGAGGGGGGGACAGGGAGCTCCTACGAGCAGTACTTC | TRBD1 | TRBJ2-7 | . | TRBV2
CASSQSGRVPNTEAFF | TGTGCCAGCAGCCAATCAGGCAGGGTTCCAAACACTGAAGCTTTCTTT | . | TRBJ1-1 | . | TRBV16
CATSRGDSGDHEQYF | TGTGCCACCAGCCGAGGAGATAGCGGGGACCACGAGCAGTACTTC | TRBD2 | TRBJ2-7 | . | TRBV15
CSVAGGSNSMNTEAFF | TGCAGCGTGGCAGGGGGTTCCAACTCTATGAACACTGAAGCTTTCTTT | TRBD1 | TRBJ1-1 | . | TRBV29-1
CASRRREGETQYF | TGTGCCAGCAGGCGCAGGGAGGGGGAGACCCAGTACTTC | TRBD2 | TRBJ2-5 | . | TRBV3-1/TRBV3-2
CASSMTGGLYNSPLHF | TGTGCCAGTAGTATGACAGGGGGCCTGTATAATTCACCCCTCCACTTT | TRBD1 | TRBJ1-6 | . | TRBV19
CASSQTGRFAF | TGTGCCAGCAGCCAAACAGGTCGGTTCGCCTTC | . | TRBJ1-2 | . | TRBV7-9
CASSPGQERQPQHF | TGTGCCAGCAGCCCAGGACAGGAGAGGCAGCCCCAGCATTTT | TRBD1 | TRBJ1-5 | . | TRBV7-9